The 12 T cell receptor beta chains listed next were all sequenced from one sample in a study of blood T cell repertoires in COVID-19. Assay: immunoSEQ multiplex PCR; the TCRdb copy retains only in-frame clones and omits some. The sample gives approximately 150,000 clones, approximately 89% of which show up once; about 28% is in the top ten. Material for sequencing was peripheral blood. The source is a human donor in a cohort sampled during active COVID-19.

The chain carries TRBV14 and TRBJ2-1, with TRBD2 identical over 13 bases. Germline loops: CDR1 SGHDN, CDR2 FVKESK. After removal of 4 bases from V and 6 bases from J, the junction contained 12 bases not matched to a gene. The CDR3 sequence is 18 residues long. The CDR3 nucleotides are TGTGCCAGCAGCCGCCGACTAGCGGGGGGCGCAGGCGCCAATGAGCAGTTCTTC. This gives the protein CASSRRLAGGAGANEQFF.

In this sample, this clone turned up once. The CDR3 sequence is CASSQARQGGETQYF. For the CDR3, the DNA is TGTGCCAGCAGCCAAGCTAGGCAGGGAGGGGAGACCCAGTACTTC. This sequence joins TRBV3-1 (or the pseudogene TRBV3-2) and TRBJ2-5; 7 nucleotides match TRBD2. The germline V gene has CDR1 LGHDT and CDR2 YNNKEL (reference sequence). The CDR3 is made up of 15 amino acids. Trimming took 1 base from V and 5 from J; bases not matched to a gene: 7.

This clone was counted once. This same CDR3 is encoded by further DNA sequences in the sample. This chain connects TRBV3-1 (or the pseudogene TRBV3-2) to TRBJ2-3, with TRBD2 matching over 11 bases. The CDR3 covers 16 residues. V trimming: 4 bases; J trimming: 0 bases; junction bases outside the gene matches: 3. The V gene's germline CDR1 is LGHDT and CDR2 YNNKEL (reference sequence). The CDR3 region has the DNA TGTGCCAGCAGCCCGCTAGCGGGGGGCAGCACAGATACGCAGTATTTT. It is translated as CASSPLAGGSTDTQYF.

V usage is TRBV18 and J usage is TRBJ1-1; a possible D gene is TRBD1 (6 bases). V lost 3 bases and J lost 1, with 12 bases in between. This CDR3 contains 15 residues. Germline V gives CDR1 KGHSH, CDR2 LQKENI. The CDR3 DNA sequence: TGTGCCAGCTCACCGCAGGGGACGGCGAACACTGAAGCTTTCTTT. It specifies CASSPQGTANTEAFF. The whole variable domain, filled in from reference TRBV18 and TRBJ1-1, reads NAGVMQNPRHLVRRRGQEARLRCSPMKGHSHVYWYRQLPEEGLKFMVYLQKENIIDESGMPKERFSAEFPKEGPSILRIQQVVRGDSAAYFCASSPQGTANTEAFFGQGTRLTVV.

The chain uses TRBV5-5 and TRBJ1-4, with 8 bases that match TRBD1. CDR1 is SGHKS, CDR2 YYEKEE, per germline (reference sequence). The CDR3 has 14 amino acids. V lost 4 bases, J lost 5 bases, and 4 bases stayed unmatched. This CDR3 reads CASSRTGINEKLFF. In DNA, the CDR3 is TGTGCCAGCAGCCGGACAGGGATAAATGAAAAACTGTTTTTT.

The chain employs TRBV9 and TRBJ2-3; 11 nucleotides match TRBD2. The CDR3 has 15 residues. The germline V gene has CDR1 SGDLS and CDR2 YYNGEE. V lost 3 bases, J lost 5 bases, and 5 bases stayed unmatched. In DNA, the CDR3 is TGTGCCAGCAGCGCCTCCGGGACTAGCGGAGATACGCAGTATTTT. Translated, it gives CASSASGTSGDTQYF.

J is TRBJ1-2 and V is TRBV12-3 or TRBV12-4; no definite D call. The CDR3 loop spans 12 amino acids. Trimming shortened V by 3 bases and J by 3 bases, and 5 bases separated the two germline ends. The CDR3 DNA follows: TGTGCCAGCAGTTTCCAGGACTATGGCTACACCTTC. This codes for CASSFQDYGYTF.

The rearrangement uses TRBV29-1 and TRBJ2-7, with TRBD1 matching over 9 bases. The germline CDR1 and CDR2 sequences are SQVTM and ANQGSEA. The V and J ends lost 1 base and 7 bases, in that order; junction bases with no gene match: 11. The CDR3 is made up of 15 amino acids. The CDR3 sequence: CSVEAGTGPTKEQYF. DNA for the CDR3: TGCAGCGTTGAAGCCGGGACAGGGCCTACGAAGGAGCAGTACTTC.

The chain couples TRBV14 to TRBJ2-2; D not certain. Germline CDR1 and CDR2: SGHDN and FVKESK. The germline V and J ends were trimmed by 1 base and 1 base, with 4 bases remaining between them. The CDR3 has 14 residues. Written as DNA, the CDR3 is TGTGCCAGCAGCCAAGTGAGGAACACCGGGGAGCTGTTTTTT. Amino acid sequence: CASSQVRNTGELFF.

The chain uses TRBV6-5 and TRBJ1-2, with D tentatively TRBD1 (6 bases). The CDR3 contains 13 residues. Trimming pared 6 bases from V and 3 bases from J, leaving 11 bases between. Germline CDR1 is MNHEY and CDR2 is SVGAGI. This CDR3 reads CASSYREDYGYTF. CDR3 DNA: TGTGCCAGCAGCTACAGGGAGGACTATGGCTACACCTTC.

This rearrangement joins TRBV3-1 (or the pseudogene TRBV3-2) to TRBJ1-5; 9 bases fit TRBD1. V dropped 4 bases and J dropped 7; count of bases not matched to a gene: 5. The CDR3 totals 14 residues. The germline CDR1 and CDR2 sequences are LGHDT and YNNKEL (reference sequence). The DNA of the CDR3 is TGTGCCAGCAGCCCTACAGGGGGCAGGCAGCCCCAGCATTTT. Protein product: CASSPTGGRQPQHF.

The CDR3 here is CASSSRGFLDTQYF. For the CDR3, the DNA is TGTGCCAGCAGTTCCCGGGGTTTCCTAGATACGCAGTATTTT. The rearrangement uses TRBV27 and TRBJ2-3; D might be TRBD2 (5 bases). Deletions cut 4 bases from V and 5 bases from J, with 13 bases between. This CDR3 region has 14 residues. The germline V gene has CDR1 MNHEY and CDR2 SMNVEV (reference sequence).